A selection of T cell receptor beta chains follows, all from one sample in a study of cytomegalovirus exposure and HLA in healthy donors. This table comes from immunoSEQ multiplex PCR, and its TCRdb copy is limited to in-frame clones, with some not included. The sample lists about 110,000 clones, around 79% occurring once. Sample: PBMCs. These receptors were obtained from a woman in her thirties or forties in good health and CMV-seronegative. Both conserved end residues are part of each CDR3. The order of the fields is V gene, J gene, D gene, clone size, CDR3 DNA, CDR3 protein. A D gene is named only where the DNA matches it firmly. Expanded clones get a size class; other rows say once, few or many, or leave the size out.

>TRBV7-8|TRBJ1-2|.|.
TGTGCCAGCAGCTACACGTGGGGGGATGGCTACACCTTC
CASSYTWGDGYTF
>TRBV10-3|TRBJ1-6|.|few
TGTGCCATCAGTGAGTCTCTCGGCAGGGCGGATTCACCCCTCCACTTT
CAISESLGRADSPLHF
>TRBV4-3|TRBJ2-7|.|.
TGCGCCAGCAGCCAAGAGGGAGGCTACGAGCAGTACTTC
CASSQEGGYEQYF
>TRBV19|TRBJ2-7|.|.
TGTGCCAGTAGTACCAGGGAAACCTACGAGCAGTACTTC
CASSTRETYEQYF
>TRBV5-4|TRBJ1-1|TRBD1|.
TGTGCCAGCAGCTTACAGGGGGGGGACACTGAAGCTTTCTTT
CASSLQGGDTEAFF
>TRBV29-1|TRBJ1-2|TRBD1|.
TGCAGCGTTGAAAGGGGGACAGTCGGCTATGGCTACACCTTC
CSVERGTVGYGYTF
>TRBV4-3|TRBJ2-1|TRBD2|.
TGCGCCAGCAGCCGCGATCCGGGACTAGCGCGCAATGAGCAGTTCTTC
CASSRDPGLARNEQFF
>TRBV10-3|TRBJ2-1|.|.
TGTGCCATCAGCGATAGCTCCTACAATGAGCAGTTCTTC
CAISDSSYNEQFF
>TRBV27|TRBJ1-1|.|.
TGTGCCAGCAGTACGGGACTCTTGAACACTGAAGCTTTCTTT
CASSTGLLNTEAFF
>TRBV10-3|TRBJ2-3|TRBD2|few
TGTGCCATCAGCTCCGGGACTAGCGGGGGGAAATCTGGAGATACGCAGTATTTT
CAISSGTSGGKSGDTQYF
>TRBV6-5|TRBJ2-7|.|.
TGTGCCAGCAGTTACTCCGATAGCTCCTACGAGCAGTACTTC
CASSYSDSSYEQYF
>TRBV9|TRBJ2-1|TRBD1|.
TGTGCCAGCATCATAACCGACAGGGGACGAGGCAATGAGCAGTTCTTC
CASIITDRGRGNEQFF
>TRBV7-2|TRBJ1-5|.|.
TGTGCCAGCAGCTTAGGACAACTTGCATATCAGCCCCAGCATTTT
CASSLGQLAYQPQHF
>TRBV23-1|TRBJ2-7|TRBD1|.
TGCGCCAGCAGTCGTCGAGGACAGGGGACCTACGAGCAGTACTTC
CASSRRGQGTYEQYF
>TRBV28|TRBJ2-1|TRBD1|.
TGTGCCAGCAGTTTTGACAGGGCCAATGAGCAGTTCTTC
CASSFDRANEQFF
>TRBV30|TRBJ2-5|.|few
TGTGCCTGGAGTGCCTCGACAGCAGAGACCCAGTACTTC
CAWSASTAETQYF
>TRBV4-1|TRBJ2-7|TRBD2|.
TGCGCCAGCACGAGGGGCGGGGGATCCGAGCAGTACTTC
CASTRGGGSEQYF
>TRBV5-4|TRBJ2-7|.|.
TGTGCCAGCAGCTTGGCGGGCGGGACGAGCTCCTACGAGCAGTACTTC
CASSLAGGTSSYEQYF
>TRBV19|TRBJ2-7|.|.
TGTGCCAGTAGTATAGACAGGGGCTCCTACGAGCAGTACTTC
CASSIDRGSYEQYF
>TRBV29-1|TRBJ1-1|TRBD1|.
TGCAGCGCTTTTTCGACAGGGACTGAAGCTTTCTTT
CSAFSTGTEAFF
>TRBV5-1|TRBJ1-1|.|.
TGCGCCAGCAGCTTGGTTGCGGACTCCGAAGCTTTCTTT
CASSLVADSEAFF
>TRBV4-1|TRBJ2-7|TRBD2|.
TGCGCCAGCAGCCAACCGGTAGCGGGTTCCTCCTACGAGCAGTACTTC
CASSQPVAGSSYEQYF
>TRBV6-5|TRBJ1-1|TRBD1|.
TGTGCCAGCAGTTACTCTGCCGACAGGGGTGGAGCTTTCTTT
CASSYSADRGGAFF
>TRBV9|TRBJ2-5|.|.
TGTGCCAGCAGCCCCCTCCAAGAGACCCAGTACTTC
CASSPLQETQYF
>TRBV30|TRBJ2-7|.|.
TGTGCCTGGAGTTTGGTCCCCGCGTACGAGCAGTACTTC
CAWSLVPAYEQYF
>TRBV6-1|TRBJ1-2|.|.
TGTGCCAGCAGACCGACCCCCACAGGGCCCCGGGGCTACACCTTC
CASRPTPTGPRGYTF
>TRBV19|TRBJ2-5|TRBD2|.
TGTGCCAGTAGTACTTGGACTAGCGGGGGGGAGACCCAGTACTTC
CASSTWTSGGETQYF
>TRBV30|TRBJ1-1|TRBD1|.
TGTGCCTGGAGTTCAGGGGGTAGGAGACACACTGAAGCTTTCTTT
CAWSSGGRRHTEAFF
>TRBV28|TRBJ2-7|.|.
TGTGCCAGCAGCCTATTGGACAGCGCCAAACTCTACGAGCAGTACTTC
CASSLLDSAKLYEQYF
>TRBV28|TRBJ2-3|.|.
TGTGCCAGCAGTCAACAGGGAGCGGGCACAGATACGCAGTATTTT
CASSQQGAGTDTQYF
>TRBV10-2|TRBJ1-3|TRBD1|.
TGCGCCAGCAGGGATGGACAGGTCTCTGGAAACACCATATATTTT
CASRDGQVSGNTIYF
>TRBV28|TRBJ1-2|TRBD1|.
TGTGCCAGCAGTCGGACAGGGCCCGGCTATGGCTACACCTTC
CASSRTGPGYGYTF
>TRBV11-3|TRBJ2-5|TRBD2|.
TGTGCCAGCAGCTCGGGACTAGCGGAAGAGACCCAGTACTTC
CASSSGLAEETQYF
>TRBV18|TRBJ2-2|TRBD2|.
TGTGCCAGCTCAGATGGACTAGCGGGTACCCTTCTCGCGAACACCGGGGAGCTGTTTTTT
CASSDGLAGTLLANTGELFF
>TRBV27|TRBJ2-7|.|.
TGTGCCAGCAGTTTAGCTCTCGACAGTACGCTTTACGAGCAGTACTTC
CASSLALDSTLYEQYF
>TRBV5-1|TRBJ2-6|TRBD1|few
TGCGCCAGCAGCCTGACAGGGACTGGGGCCAACGTCCTGACTTTC
CASSLTGTGANVLTF
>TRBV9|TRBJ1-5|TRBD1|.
TGTGCCAGCAGCCCTGACAGGGTCCTACTTAGCAATCAGCCCCAGCATTTT
CASSPDRVLLSNQPQHF
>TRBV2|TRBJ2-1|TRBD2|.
TGTGCCAGCAGGGGACTAGCGGGGGAGCAGTTCTTC
CASRGLAGEQFF
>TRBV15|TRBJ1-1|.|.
TGTGCCACCAGTCAAGGGGGGGAAAAAACTGAAGCTTTCTTT
CATSQGGEKTEAFF
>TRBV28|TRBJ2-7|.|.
.
CASSPPGTSFFWQYF
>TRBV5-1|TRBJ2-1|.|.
TGCGCCAGCAGCTTAGGCCCGAGGGATGAGCAGTTCTTC
CASSLGPRDEQFF